Listed below are T cell receptor beta chains from one sample, sequenced in a study of regulatory T cells in long-lasting Graves disease. Each CDR3 protein is one row after TCRdb ran MiXCR on the multiplex PCR reads. This sample yields 350,000 to 500,000 distinct CDR3 sequences, of which roughly 21% are seen a single time; roughly 13% belongs to the top ten. This sample comprised peripheral blood mononuclear cells (PBMCs), obtained when the disease was refractory, from a patient treated with antithyroid drugs. Source of these receptors: a female donor with Graves disease. The CDR3 runs from the conserved cysteine through the conserved F or W. D genes are given only for firm matches. A clone size is listed for some rows: how often the clone was seen (once, few, many), or a class if it is expanded.

J: TRBJ2-7
D: TRBD2
V: TRBV4-1
size: .
DNA: TGCGCCAGCAGCCAACCATGGACTAGCGGGAGCCACGAGCAGTACTTC
CDR3: CASSQPWTSGSHEQYF

J: TRBJ1-5
D: .
V: TRBV6-1
size: many
DNA: TGTGCCAGCAGTGAAGAGGGTACCCCCTGGCAGCCCCAGCATTTT
CDR3: CASSEEGTPWQPQHF

J: TRBJ2-2
D: .
V: TRBV7-9
size: few
DNA: TGTGCCAGCAGCTCCCAGGGCAACGCCGGGGAGCTGTTTTTT
CDR3: CASSSQGNAGELFF

J: TRBJ1-5
D: .
V: TRBV27
size: .
DNA: TGTGCCACCCAGCAGCAGGGTTCTGGCAATCAGCCCCAGCATTTT
CDR3: CATQQQGSGNQPQHF

J: TRBJ1-3
D: TRBD1
V: TRBV2
size: many
DNA: TGTGCCAGCAGTGAATTAGGCTGGACAGGGCGAAGCTCTGGAAACACCATATATTTT
CDR3: CASSELGWTGRSSGNTIYF

J: TRBJ2-3
D: .
V: TRBV28
size: .
DNA: TGTGCCAGCAGCTCGGGAAACAGATACGCAGCCTCAGATACGCAGTATTTT
CDR3: CASSSGNRYAASDTQYF

J: TRBJ2-5
D: .
V: TRBV5-4
size: .
DNA: TGTGCCAGCAGCAGCATAATGGAGGAGACCCAGTACTTC
CDR3: CASSSIMEETQYF

J: TRBJ2-7
D: .
V: TRBV28
size: many
DNA: TGTGCCAGCAGCATGACCCCCGGGGGGCTTGGTTACGAGCAGTACTTC
CDR3: CASSMTPGGLGYEQYF

J: TRBJ1-4
D: .
V: TRBV10-2
size: .
DNA: TGCGCCAGCAGAAGGGAGGGGACAAATGAAAAACTGTTTTTT
CDR3: CASRREGTNEKLFF

J: TRBJ2-7
D: TRBD1
V: TRBV28
size: many
DNA: TGTGCCAGCAGCGGACAGGGGCGAAGGAGGGTCTACGAGCAGTACTTC
CDR3: CASSGQGRRRVYEQYF

J: TRBJ1-5
D: .
V: TRBV5-1
size: .
DNA: TGCGCCAGCAGCGGGCGGAATAGCAATCAGCCCCAGCATTTT
CDR3: CASSGRNSNQPQHF

J: TRBJ1-5
D: .
V: TRBV7-8
size: .
DNA: TGTGCCAGCAGCTTAATACCCGGGACATATAGCAATCAGCCCCAGCATTTT
CDR3: CASSLIPGTYSNQPQHF

J: TRBJ2-5
D: TRBD1
V: TRBV7-8
size: many
DNA: TGTGCCAGCAGCTCCCAGGGGGCAGGGGAGACCCAGTACTTC
CDR3: CASSSQGAGETQYF

J: TRBJ1-4
D: .
V: TRBV5-1
size: many
DNA: TGCGCCAGCAGCTTGTTGACCTATAATGAAAAACTGTTTTTT
CDR3: CASSLLTYNEKLFF

J: TRBJ1-4
D: .
V: TRBV28
size: many
DNA: TGTGCCAGCAGTTTAGGGCAGGATAATGAAAAACTGTTTTTT
CDR3: CASSLGQDNEKLFF

J: TRBJ2-7
D: .
V: TRBV28
size: many
DNA: TGTGCCAGCAGTCCATCAACAGGGATGGGATCCTACGAGCAGTACTTC
CDR3: CASSPSTGMGSYEQYF

J: TRBJ1-3
D: .
V: TRBV20-1
size: .
DNA: TGCAGTGCTAGAGACTACTCTGGAAACACCATATATTTT
CDR3: CSARDYSGNTIYF

J: TRBJ2-5
D: .
V: TRBV15
size: many
DNA: TGTGCCACCAGCAGAGGACGAGGAGAAGAGACCCAGTACTTC
CDR3: CATSRGRGEETQYF

J: TRBJ1-2
D: .
V: TRBV12-3/TRBV12-4
size: many
DNA: TGTGCCAGCAGTTTTAACGAGGCCGGCCTCCTCGCCTATGGCTACACCTTC
CDR3: CASSFNEAGLLAYGYTF

J: TRBJ2-7
D: TRBD2
V: TRBV9
size: few
DNA: TGTGCCAGCAGCGTAGAGGCGGGAGGGTACGAGCAGTACTTC
CDR3: CASSVEAGGYEQYF

J: TRBJ2-7
D: .
V: TRBV5-1
size: .
DNA: TGCGCCAGCAGCATGGCCGGAGACGAGCAGTACTTC
CDR3: CASSMAGDEQYF

J: TRBJ1-1
D: TRBD1
V: TRBV6-1
size: .
DNA: TGTGCCAGCAGTGTGGGGACAGGGGGCGTGGGAGCTTTCTTT
CDR3: CASSVGTGGVGAFF

J: TRBJ1-1
D: .
V: TRBV19
size: once
DNA: TGTGCCAGTAGTATTCTGACAGCTAACACTGAAGCTTTCTTT
CDR3: CASSILTANTEAFF

J: TRBJ1-2
D: .
V: TRBV20-1
size: many
DNA: TGCAGTGCGCCACAGGAGAATCAAAACTATGGCTACACCTTC
CDR3: CSAPQENQNYGYTF

J: TRBJ2-7
D: TRBD2
V: TRBV9
size: .
DNA: TGTGCCAGCAGCGCGGGACTAGCGGGCAGATACGAGCAGTACTTC
CDR3: CASSAGLAGRYEQYF

J: TRBJ2-7
D: .
V: TRBV28
size: many
DNA: TGTGCCAGCACCCCTTCGTCCATGGCAGGCTACGAGCAGTACTTC
CDR3: CASTPSSMAGYEQYF

J: TRBJ2-3
D: .
V: TRBV11-2
size: .
DNA: TGTGCCAGCAGCTTTCTGTATCGAGCGGCTCCCGGCAATACGCAGTATTTT
CDR3: CASSFLYRAAPGNTQYF

J: TRBJ1-6
D: .
V: TRBV27
size: many
DNA: TGTGCCAGCAGTTTAACCGGGGTGGGCTCCTATAATTCACCCCTCCACTTT
CDR3: CASSLTGVGSYNSPLHF

J: TRBJ2-5
D: .
V: TRBV13
size: few
DNA: TGTGCCAGCAGCTCAGGTGACCAAGAGACCCAGTACTTC
CDR3: CASSSGDQETQYF

J: TRBJ1-3
D: .
V: TRBV6-1
size: few
DNA: TGTGCCACCAGACCGGGGCCCTCTGGAAACACCATATATTTT
CDR3: CATRPGPSGNTIYF

J: TRBJ1-3
D: .
V: TRBV2
size: .
DNA: TGTGCCAGCAGCGGTGACGAGGGCGGAAACACCATATATTTT
CDR3: CASSGDEGGNTIYF

J: TRBJ1-4
D: TRBD1
V: TRBV6-5
size: few
DNA: TGTGCCAGCAGTTACTCGATCCCCGGGACAGGGAATGAAAAACTGTTTTTT
CDR3: CASSYSIPGTGNEKLFF

J: TRBJ1-5
D: .
V: TRBV28
size: many
DNA: TGTGCCAGCAGTACTTATAAGGGGAGCGGTATTCTTCAGCCCCAGCATTTT
CDR3: CASSTYKGSGILQPQHF

J: TRBJ1-5
D: .
V: TRBV4-2
size: .
DNA: TGTGCCAGCAGCCAAGGGGGACAAGGAGGATATAGCAATCAGCCCCAGCATTTT
CDR3: CASSQGGQGGYSNQPQHF

J: TRBJ2-2
D: TRBD2
V: TRBV6-2/TRBV6-3
size: .
DNA: TGTGCCACCCCCCTGGCCCAACTAGCGGGAGTCGCCGGGGAGCTGTTTTTT
CDR3: CATPLAQLAGVAGELFF

J: TRBJ1-1
D: .
V: TRBV9
size: many
DNA: TGTGCCAGCAGCGAGGGCGGAGGTACGAGCACTGAAGCTTTCTTT
CDR3: CASSEGGGTSTEAFF

J: TRBJ1-2
D: .
V: TRBV28
size: many
DNA: TGTGCCATCGGGCGGTTGGCCCTAACTAACTATGGCTACACCTTC
CDR3: CAIGRLALTNYGYTF

J: TRBJ1-5
D: .
V: TRBV20-1
size: few
DNA: TGCAGTGCCTCAAGGGGGTTGGGTCAGCCCCAGCATTTT
CDR3: CSASRGLGQPQHF

J: TRBJ2-7
D: TRBD2
V: TRBV5-1
size: few
DNA: TGCGCCAGCAGCTTGGCCCCTAGCGGGTCCATCCTCGGGCTTTTCCAGCAGTACTTC
CDR3: CASSLAPSGSILGLFQQYF

J: TRBJ2-7
D: .
V: TRBV27
size: few
DNA: TGTGCCAGCAGTTTCGGACAAGCCTACGAGCAGTACTTC
CDR3: CASSFGQAYEQYF

J: TRBJ2-7
D: .
V: TRBV20-1
size: .
DNA: TGCAGTGCCCTGCGGACTTCCAGCTCCTACGAGCAGTACTTC
CDR3: CSALRTSSSYEQYF

J: TRBJ1-2
D: TRBD1
V: TRBV12-3/TRBV12-4
size: many
DNA: TGTGCCAGCAGTTCAGGGGGGGCCGTCTACGGCTACACCTTC
CDR3: CASSSGGAVYGYTF